This record concerns one T cell receptor (beta chain) sequence. The antigen is undetermined. Trimming took 9 bases from V and 13 from J, leaving 19 bases between them. This CDR3 contains 12 residues. This entry comes from a study of T-cell memory formation after mild COVID-19. In the study overall: The study found TCR clusters largely donor specific.

One entry per CDR3 protein, called by TCRdb with MiXCR from the 5' RACE reads. This table has 350,000 to 500,000 distinct CDR3 sequences, under 25% appearing once. Study findings and constraints: CD4+ contracting clones were found mainly in CM and EM, and CD8+ ones in EMRA. Second-wave clones that peaked on day 37 lacked confirmed SARS-CoV-2 specificity. CD4/CD8 balance held among clones contracting day 15 to 85, and later expanders leaned CD4+.

The receptor was isolated from an adult woman who had mild COVID-19 (a few samples of this study predate the infection). Cell type and time point are not known. The chain combines TRBV12-3 or TRBV12-4 with TRBJ2-1; no firm D call. Material for sequencing was PBMCs or a T cell subset sorted from them (not recorded which). The CDR3 nucleotides are TGTGCCAGTGCTCCAGGTCCCGGCAATCAGTTCTTC. It yields the protein CASAPGPGNQFF.